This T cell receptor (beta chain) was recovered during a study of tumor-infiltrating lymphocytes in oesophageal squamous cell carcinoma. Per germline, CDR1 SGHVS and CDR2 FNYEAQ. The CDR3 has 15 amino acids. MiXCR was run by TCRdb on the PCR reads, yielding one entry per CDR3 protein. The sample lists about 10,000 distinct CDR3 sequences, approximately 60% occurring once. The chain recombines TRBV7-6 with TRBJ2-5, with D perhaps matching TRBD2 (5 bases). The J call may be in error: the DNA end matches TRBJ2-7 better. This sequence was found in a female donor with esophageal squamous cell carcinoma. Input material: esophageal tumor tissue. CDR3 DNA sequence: TGTGCCAGCAGCTTAAGCTGGAGGAGCTCCTACGAGCAGTACTTC. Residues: CASSLSWRSSYEQYF.